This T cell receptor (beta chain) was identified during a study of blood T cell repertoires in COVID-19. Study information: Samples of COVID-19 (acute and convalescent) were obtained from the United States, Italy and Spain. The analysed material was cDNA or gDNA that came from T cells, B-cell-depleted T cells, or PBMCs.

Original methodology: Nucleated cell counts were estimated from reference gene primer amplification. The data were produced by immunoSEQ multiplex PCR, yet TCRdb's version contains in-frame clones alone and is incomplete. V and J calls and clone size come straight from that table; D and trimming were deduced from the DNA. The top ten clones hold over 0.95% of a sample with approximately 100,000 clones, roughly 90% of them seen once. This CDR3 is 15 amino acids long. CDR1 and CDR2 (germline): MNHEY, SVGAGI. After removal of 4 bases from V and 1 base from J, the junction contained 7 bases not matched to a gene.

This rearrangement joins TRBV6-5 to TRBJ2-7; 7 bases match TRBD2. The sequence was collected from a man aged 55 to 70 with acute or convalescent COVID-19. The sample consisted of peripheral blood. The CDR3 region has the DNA TGTGCCAGCAGTTCGCCGGCTAGCGGATCCTACGAGCAGTACTTC. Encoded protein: CASSSPASGSYEQYF.